The present T cell receptor beta chain was sequenced within a study of cytomegalovirus exposure and HLA in healthy donors. Findings and limits, study-wide: The classifier reportedly diagnosed cytomegalovirus status with high sensitivity and specificity.

This clone showed up just a few times. Its antigen remains unidentified. PCR used 60 Vbeta primers and 13 Jbeta primers. The protocol was immunoSEQ multiplex PCR, while the TCRdb copy is restricted to in-frame clones and leaves out a portion. This table has around 67,000 clones, 55% to 65% appearing once. There are 16 residues in the CDR3. The ends lost 6 bases at V and 7 bases at J; junction bases unmatched: 15. Germline CDR1 MNHEY, CDR2 SMNVEV (reference sequence). This chain links TRBV27 with TRBJ2-7, with 10 bases identical to TRBD1. This receptor was identified in a woman aged 50 to 60 in good health and CMV-seronegative. Input material: PBMCs. DNA for the CDR3: TGTGCCAGCAGCTGGGCGACCGGGACAGGGGCCGGGGAGCAGTACTTC. Its protein is CASSWATGTGAGEQYF.